One and the same sample provided the 28 T cell receptor beta chains below, sequenced in a study of blood T cell repertoires in COVID-19. TCRdb keeps only in-frame clones here, not all; method: immunoSEQ multiplex PCR. The sample includes 55,000 to 65,000 clones, approximately 75% seen only once; the top ten take more than 30%. The sample consisted of peripheral blood. These receptors all come from a man aged 55 to 70 with COVID-19, enrolled during active disease.

V is TRBV6-4 and J is TRBJ2-2; 8 bases line up with TRBD1. The CDR3 extends over 13 amino acids. Germline lookup yields CDR1 MRHNA and CDR2 SNTAGT. After removal of 6 bases from V and 7 bases from J, the junction contained 4 bases not matched to a gene. The CDR3 sequence is CASRPTGVGELFF. CDR3 DNA sequence: TGTGCCAGCAGACCGACAGGGGTCGGGGAGCTGTTTTTT.

In DNA form, the CDR3 reads TGTGCCAGCAGCTTTAGGGGTCGAAACACTGAAGCTTTCTTT. It encodes CASSFRGRNTEAFF. The chain uses TRBV11-3 and TRBJ1-1; D perhaps matches TRBD1 (5 bases). Germline loops: CDR1 SGHNT, CDR2 YENEEA. Trimming shortened V by 3 bases and J by 2 bases, and 10 bases separated the two germline ends. The CDR3 covers 14 residues.

The chain couples TRBV7-6 to TRBJ1-1, with 8 bases aligning to TRBD1. The V and J ends lost 4 bases and 3 bases, in that order; junction bases with no gene match: 10. The germline V gene encodes CDR1 SGHVS and CDR2 FNYEAQ. The CDR3 totals 16 residues. CDR3 residues: CASSSGRQGRDTEAFF. CDR3 nucleotide sequence: TGTGCCAGCAGCTCCGGCCGACAGGGGCGGGACACTGAAGCTTTCTTT.

The rearrangement joins TRBV21-1 to TRBJ2-3; the D call in the table, TRBD1, was not verified against the DNA. TRBV21-1 is reported as a pseudogene. The CDR3 runs to 15 residues. The CDR3 bases are TGTGCCAGCATCGAGGGACACGTAGACACAGATACGCAGTATTTT. Amino acid sequence: CASIEGHVDTDTQYF.

V usage is TRBV3-1 (or the pseudogene TRBV3-2) and J usage is TRBJ1-1; D is unclear. V gave up 1 base and J gave up 1 base, with 10 bases separating them. The CDR3 is 15 residues long. CDR1 is LGHDT, CDR2 YNNKEL, per germline (reference sequence). CDR3 sequence: CASSQGVQRNTEAFF. CDR3 bases: TGTGCCAGCAGCCAAGGGGTACAGAGGAACACTGAAGCTTTCTTT.

The V gene is TRBV3-1 (or the pseudogene TRBV3-2), the J gene TRBJ2-1; 7 nucleotides match TRBD2. The CDR3 loop spans 14 amino acids. Germline CDR1 reads LGHDT; CDR2 reads YNNKEL (reference sequence). V was pared by 3 bases and J by 7 bases, with 6 bases of the junction left unmatched. The CDR3 DNA is TGTGCCAGCAGCCAGGGCGCCGGGGGGAATGAGCAGTTCTTC. This translates into CASSQGAGGNEQFF.

The V call is TRBV19, the J call TRBJ2-1; TRBD1 agrees at 8 bases. The germline V gene encodes CDR1 LNHDA and CDR2 SQIVND (reference sequence). V dropped 8 bases and J dropped 4; count of bases not matched to a gene: 1. CDR3 size: 12 residues. The DNA for the CDR3 is TGTGCCAGTGGGGACAGGTACAATGAGCAGTTCTTC. Its translation is CASGDRYNEQFF.

This clone was observed a few times. The rearrangement uses TRBV6-1 and TRBJ1-3, with D unresolved. The length of the CDR3 is 13 residues. Trimming stripped 2 bases from V and 2 bases from J, with 4 bases between. CDR1 is MNHNS and CDR2 is SASEGT in the germline V gene. The CDR3 spells CASSENTGNTIYF. For the CDR3, the DNA is TGTGCCAGCAGTGAAAACACTGGAAACACCATATATTTT.

The rearrangement uses TRBV7-3 and TRBJ1-2; D possibly corresponds to TRBD1 (5 bases). From germline, CDR1 is SGHTA and CDR2 FQGTGA. Trimming removed 0 bases at V and 0 bases at J, with 8 bases between. The CDR3 loop spans 15 amino acids. CDR3 sequence (DNA): TGTGCCAGCAGCTTAACTGGGGGGACTAACTATGGCTACACCTTC. Its protein product is CASSLTGGTNYGYTF.

In DNA, the CDR3 is TGTGCCAGCAGCTACTCCCAGACAGGGAGAGGCTCACCCCTCCACTTT. Residues: CASSYSQTGRGSPLHF. The chain has TRBV5-8 and TRBJ1-6, with 7 bases matching TRBD1. The CDR3 runs to 16 residues. CDR1 and CDR2 from the germline V gene are SGHTS and YDEGEE. The V gene end was trimmed by 3 bases and the J gene end by 10 bases; junction bases not matched to a gene: 13.

The chain links TRBV4-1 to TRBJ2-3, with D maybe TRBD1 (7 bases). Per the germline V gene, CDR1 is MGHRA and CDR2 is YSYEKL. The ends were cut back, 0 bases at V and 0 bases at J, with 13 bases in the middle. This CDR3 is 17 amino acids long. The CDR3 spells CASSQDGAGGSTDTQYF. The CDR3 DNA sequence: TGCGCCAGCAGCCAAGATGGGGCAGGGGGGAGCACAGATACGCAGTATTTT.

The chain has TRBV18 and TRBJ2-5, with TRBD1 matching 10 bases. V trimming: 0 bases; J trimming: 4 bases; junction bases outside the gene matches: 2. There are 15 residues in the CDR3. Germline assignment: CDR1 KGHSH and CDR2 LQKENI. As DNA, the CDR3 is TGTGCCAGCTCACCACCAGACAGGGGGCCAGAGACCCAGTACTTC. Its protein product is CASSPPDRGPETQYF.

The chain combines TRBV7-2 with TRBJ1-2, with a weak D call TRBD1 (6 bases). The germline CDR1 and CDR2 sequences are SGHTA and FQGNSA. The CDR3 contains 12 residues. Trimming left V 3 bases short and J 8 bases short, with 10 bases between. Written as DNA, the CDR3 is TGTGCCAGCAGCTTGGGACAAATCGGCTACACCTTC. Translated: CASSLGQIGYTF.

The chain is built from TRBV5-3 and TRBJ1-5; no clear D gene. TRBV5-3 is an ORF for which the function is uncertain. CDR3 size: 17 residues. Trimming left V 4 bases short and J 1 base short, with 18 bases between. In DNA form, the CDR3 reads TGTGCCAGAAGCCCGGATTGGCGGGGTCGGAGCAATCAGCCCCAGCATTTT. Its translation is CARSPDWRGRSNQPQHF.

This clone was counted a few times. The V call is TRBV7-2, the J call TRBJ2-1; D unresolved. The CDR3 contains 14 residues. The V end lost 11 bases, the J end lost 0 bases, and 14 bases lay between the germline ends. CDR1 SGHTA and CDR2 FQGNSA come from the germline V gene. The CDR3 sequence is CASRQQSSYNEQFF. Here the CDR3 DNA reads TGTGCCTCGCGGCAGCAGAGCTCCTACAATGAGCAGTTCTTC.

V is TRBV4-3 and J is TRBJ2-1, with a possible D match to TRBD2 (5 bases). Trimming took 0 bases from V and 6 from J, leaving 27 bases between them. Germline V gene lookup returns CDR1 LGHNA and CDR2 YSLEER. The CDR3 contains 20 residues. The CDR3, as DNA: TGCGCCAGCAGCCAAGATCTACCTCGTTCGTTTCGGGAACTCCTCAATGAGCAGTTCTTC. Protein product: CASSQDLPRSFRELLNEQFF.

This clone appeared a single time. This chain joins TRBV5-4 and TRBJ2-7; 9 positions agree with TRBD2. The CDR3 is 15 residues long. V lost 4 bases to trimming and J lost 8 bases; unmatched junction nucleotides: 13. CDR1 is SGHNT, CDR2 YYREEE, per germline (reference sequence). CDR3: CASSHPAASGKKQYF. The CDR3 nucleotides read TGTGCCAGCAGCCACCCGGCCGCTAGCGGGAAGAAGCAGTACTTC.

The chain has TRBV27 and TRBJ1-2, with 9 bases identical to TRBD1. The trim removed 4 bases at V and 5 bases at J, leaving 8 bases unmatched. The germline V gene has CDR1 MNHEY and CDR2 SMNVEV (reference sequence). CDR3 length: 15 residues. Written as DNA, the CDR3 is TGTGCCAGCAGTTCTTACAGGGGGCCAGTTTATGGCTACACCTTC. As protein: CASSSYRGPVYGYTF.

The genes are TRBV11-1 and TRBJ2-2; a weak D match, TRBD1 (6 bases). Trimming left V 5 bases short and J 7 bases short, with 14 bases between. This CDR3 has 14 amino acids. Germline V gene data show CDR1 as SGHAT and CDR2 as FQDESV (reference sequence). This chain's CDR3 is CASSHGTRIGELFF. CDR3 coding DNA: TGTGCCAGCAGCCACGGGACAAGAATCGGGGAGCTGTTTTTT.

This chain joins TRBV11-3 and TRBJ1-1; D remains unclear. V shed 5 bases and J shed 1 base, with 14 bases lying between them. Germline-derived CDR1 and CDR2 are SGHNT and YENEEA. CDR3 length: 15 amino acids. The CDR3 DNA reads TGTGCCAGCAGCCCCGCCTCCAGTTGGAACACTGAAGCTTTCTTT. Its protein product is CASSPASSWNTEAFF.

The table lists this clone with a few counts. The V call is TRBV11-3, the J call TRBJ1-2; unclear D gene. Per the germline V gene, CDR1 is SGHNT and CDR2 is YENEEA. The CDR3 extends over 19 amino acids. V was trimmed by 0 bases and J by 3 bases, leaving 23 bases between them. Written as DNA, the CDR3 is TGTGCCAGCAGCTTAGATCCAAAAGGAGGCGGGGTTAGCCACTATGGCTACACCTTC. This codes for CASSLDPKGGGVSHYGYTF.

This clone occurred once. The rearrangement links TRBV6-5 to TRBJ2-4, with 8 bases aligning to TRBD1. The CDR3 is made up of 14 amino acids. J lost 9 bases, V lost 2 bases, and 6 bases had no gene match. Germline lookup yields CDR1 MNHEY and CDR2 SVGAGI. The CDR3 region is CASSYATGAPIQYF. In nucleotides, the CDR3 is TGTGCCAGCAGTTACGCGACAGGGGCCCCCATTCAGTACTTC.

V gene TRBV5-1 combines with J gene TRBJ1-5; D possibly corresponds to TRBD1 (5 bases). Germline lookup yields CDR1 SGHRS and CDR2 YFSETQ. Trimming left V 3 bases short and J 4 bases short, with 14 bases between. This CDR3 has 15 residues. CDR3 in DNA: TGCGCCAGCAGCTCGACCCCAGGGCAAAATCAGCCCCAGCATTTT. This encodes CASSSTPGQNQPQHF.

The J gene is TRBJ2-5, the V gene TRBV20-1; no definite D call. The CDR3 contains 10 residues. V shed 8 bases and J shed 5 bases, with 9 bases lying between them. Germline assignment: CDR1 DFQATT and CDR2 SNEGSKA (reference sequence). DNA of the CDR3: TGCAGTTGGGCCCGGGAGACCCAGTACTTC. The encoded protein is CSWARETQYF.

CDR3 DNA: TGTGCCAGCAGTGACGATGAGCAGTTCTTC. Translating it yields CASSDDEQFF. The rearrangement joins TRBV25-1 to TRBJ2-1; D not resolved. V was pared by 3 bases and J by 8 bases, with 2 bases between. The CDR3 totals 10 residues. Germline CDR1 MGHDK, CDR2 SYGVNS. Full variable domain (missing parts from reference TRBV25-1 and TRBJ2-1): EADIYQTPRYLVIGTGKKITLECSQTMGHDKMYWYQQDPGMELHLIHYSYGVNSTEKGDLSSESTVSRIRTEHFPLTLESARPSHTSQYLCASSDDEQFFGPGTRLTVL.

V gene TRBV11-2 combines with J gene TRBJ1-2, with 8 bases that match TRBD1. The V gene's germline CDR1 is SGHAT and CDR2 FQNNGV. V dropped 1 base and J dropped 7; count of bases not matched to a gene: 8. This CDR3 comprises 15 residues. CDR3 DNA: TGTGCCAGCAGCTTAGTACCGGGACAGGTCATTGGCTACACCTTC. This gives the protein CASSLVPGQVIGYTF.

The J gene is TRBJ1-2, the V gene TRBV6-4; no firm D call. Trimming took 4 bases from V and 5 from J, leaving 5 bases between them. This CDR3 is 11 amino acids long. Per germline, CDR1 MRHNA and CDR2 SNTAGT. CDR3 loop: CASSAGYGYTF. CDR3 DNA: TGTGCCAGCAGTGCGGGTTATGGCTACACCTTC.

The chain is built from TRBV18 and TRBJ1-6, with a tentative D call TRBD1 (6 bases). Germline-derived CDR1 and CDR2 are KGHSH and LQKENI. This CDR3 is 16 amino acids long. Trimming removed 3 bases at V and 7 bases at J, with 16 bases between. DNA for the CDR3: TGTGCCAGCTCACCTATAAGCCGGGACACAAATTCACCCCTCCACTTT. It translates to CASSPISRDTNSPLHF.